The sequence of this TCR beta chain was determined in a study of blood T cell repertoires in COVID-19. About the research overall: Spain, Italy and the United States supplied samples that represented acute and convalescent COVID-19. PBMCs, B-cell-depleted T cells, or T cells provided the cDNA or gDNA that made up the material.

In the authors' workflow: By means of reference gene primer amplification, nucleated cell counts were estimated. Generated by immunoSEQ multiplex PCR, the TCRdb table keeps only in-frame clones and is missing some. The V and J calls and clone size are taken from that table; D and trimming were inferred from the DNA. Among under 150,000 clones listed, about four fifths were seen once. From germline, CDR1 is SGHNT and CDR2 YYREEE (reference sequence). The CDR3 sequence is 15 residues long. The V gene lost 1 base and the J gene lost 0 bases, with 10 bases spanning the gap. The rearrangement uses TRBV5-4 and TRBJ1-1, with D tentatively TRBD1 (6 bases). The TCR sequence derives from a man at least 80 years old with acute or convalescent COVID-19. Sequencing was done on a sample of peripheral blood. As DNA, the CDR3 is TGTGCCAGCAGCTTGCTGGCAGGGGTGAACACTGAAGCTTTCTTT. Its protein is CASSLLAGVNTEAFF. The variable domain in full, with the rest retrieved from reference TRBV5-4 and TRBJ1-1, is ETGVTQSPTHLIKTRGQQVTLRCSSQSGHNTVSWYQQALGQGPQFIFQYYREEENGRGNFPPRFSGLQFPNYSSELNVNALELDDSALYLCASSLLAGVNTEAFFGQGTRLTVV.